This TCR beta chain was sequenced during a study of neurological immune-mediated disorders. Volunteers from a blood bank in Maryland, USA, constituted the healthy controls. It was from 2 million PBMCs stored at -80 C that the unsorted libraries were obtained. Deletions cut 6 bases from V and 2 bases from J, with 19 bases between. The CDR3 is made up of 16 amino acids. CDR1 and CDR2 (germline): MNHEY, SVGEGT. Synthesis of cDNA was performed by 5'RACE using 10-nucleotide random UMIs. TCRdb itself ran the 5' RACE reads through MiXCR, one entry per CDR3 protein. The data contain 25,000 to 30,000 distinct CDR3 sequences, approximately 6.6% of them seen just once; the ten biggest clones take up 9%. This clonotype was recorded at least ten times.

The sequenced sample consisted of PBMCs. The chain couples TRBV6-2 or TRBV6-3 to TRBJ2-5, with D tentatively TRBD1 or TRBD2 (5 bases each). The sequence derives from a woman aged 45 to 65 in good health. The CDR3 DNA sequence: TGTGCCAGCAGAGCCCTGAAGAAGGGACGGCAAGAGACCCAGTACTTC. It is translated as CASRALKKGRQETQYF.